This T cell receptor (beta chain) was sequenced during a study of blood T cell repertoires in COVID-19. Study summary: The study drew acute and convalescent COVID-19 samples from the United States, Italy and Spain. Sample material is recorded as cDNA or gDNA derived from T cells, B-cell-depleted T cells, or PBMCs.

The authors' processing: Scientists estimated how many nucleated cells there were by amplifying reference gene primers. Here immunoSEQ multiplex PCR was the method, and the copy in TCRdb shows in-frame clones only, minus some. That table supplies the V and J calls and clone size; D and trimming were determined from the DNA. Here the sample spans about 200,000 clones, approximately 87% being singletons. CDR3 length: 13 amino acids. The V segment lost 6 bases and the J segment 5 bases; nucleotides outside the gene matches: 6. The chain links TRBV12-3 or TRBV12-4 to TRBJ2-7; 8 bases line up with TRBD2. The clonotype comes from a man between 60 and 75 years old who had recovered from COVID-19. The specimen sequenced was peripheral blood. The CDR3 here is CASRVRGLDEQYF. The CDR3 nucleotides are TGTGCCAGCAGGGTTCGGGGACTAGACGAGCAGTACTTC.